The present T cell receptor beta chain was sequenced within a study of T cell responses to AZD1222 COVID-19 vaccine. The CDR3 has 15 residues. The V end was cut by 6 bases, the J end by 0 bases, with 12 bases between. CDR1 and CDR2 (germline): ENHRY, SYGVKD. The table came from immunoSEQ multiplex PCR; TCRdb's copy has only in-frame clones and leaves some out. The data hold about 100,000 clones, with about 87% observed a single time. This clone was recorded only once. This sequence originates from an adult in good health. This rearrangement joins TRBV10-3 to TRBJ1-3; possibly TRBD1 for D (5 bases). The specimen was peripheral blood, collected on day 0 of AZD1222 vaccination. The CDR3 region is CAIRRDSYSGNTIYF. In DNA form, the CDR3 reads TGTGCCATCAGGCGGGACTCCTACTCTGGAAACACCATATATTTT.